The following is a T cell receptor (beta chain) sequence with its context. The antigen it recognizes is unknown. No base quality values were provided; no much bigger clone lies one nucleotide off. The source of the sample is a study of control samples from healthy donors and cancer patients (TCRdb year 2020). From cysteine to phenylalanine, the CDR3 is 14 amino acids long. Only CDR3 DNA remains: 42 bases, in frame from the first base. From a lookup of the germline V gene (reference sequence), CDR1 and CDR2 are SGHKS and YYEKEE. The V end gives up 4 bases and the J end 3 bases, leaving 5 bases in the junction not matched to a gene. The library relied on the immunoSEQ multiplex PCR assay. TCRdb holds this immuneACCESS table with in-frame rearrangements only. Some clones are missing; in checked studies, unresolved V genes explain under half, and the rest has no known cause. This sample comprises over 70,000 clones, less than 90% of them detected only once. About 10% of the sample is taken by the ten largest.

Sequenced input: PBMCs. The TCR originated in a woman between 45 and 65 years old with colorectal cancer. This receptor chain uses TRBV5-5 and TRBJ2-3; TRBD1 agrees with 7 junctional bases. The CDR3 protein sequence reads: CASSPTGNTDTQYF. At the DNA level, the sequence is TGTGCCAGCAGCCCGACAGGGAATACAGATACGCAGTATTTT.